Following are 31 T cell receptor beta chains from one sample sequenced in a study of T cells in localized non-small cell lung cancer. The table came from immunoSEQ multiplex PCR; TCRdb's copy has only in-frame clones and leaves some out. The table records some 64,000 clones, about four fifths of them present only once. The sample here was PBMCs, taken before any cancer treatment. The receptors come from a man aged 40 to 70 with stage II lung adenocarcinoma.

The chain uses TRBV5-1 and TRBJ2-7; no clear D gene. CDR1 SGHRS and CDR2 YFSETQ come from the germline V gene. The CDR3 is made up of 14 amino acids. Trimming took 4 bases from V and 5 from J, leaving 16 bases between them. CDR3 nucleotide sequence: TGCGCCAGCAGCGTTGAAAGGGTAGTCGACGAGCAGTACTTC. This translates into CASSVERVVDEQYF.

The rearrangement links TRBV5-1 to TRBJ2-1; 8 bases line up with TRBD1. The CDR3 consists of 15 residues. The junction had 4 bases not matched to a gene; V was cut back by 0 bases and J by 5 bases. From germline, CDR1 is SGHRS and CDR2 YFSETQ. CDR3: CASSLGRQGNNEQFF. The CDR3 nucleotides read TGCGCCAGCAGCTTGGGCAGACAGGGGAACAATGAGCAGTTCTTC.

The CDR3 DNA reads TGTGCCAGTAGTCCATCTAGCGGGAGTTTCGCCGGGGAGCTGTTTTTT. Its protein is CASSPSSGSFAGELFF. The chain uses TRBV19 and TRBJ2-2; 10 nucleotides align to TRBD2. The CDR3 is 16 residues long. Germline V lookup: CDR1 LNHDA, CDR2 SQIVND (reference sequence). V shed 5 bases, J shed 6 bases, and the junction held 9 bases outside the gene matches.

This chain connects TRBV2 to TRBJ2-6; D remains ambiguous. Germline CDR1 SNHLY, CDR2 FYNNEI. CDR3 size: 14 residues. The germline V and J ends were trimmed by 4 bases and 1 base, with 5 bases remaining between them. CDR3 in amino acids: CASSAVSGANVLTF. The CDR3 nucleotides are TGTGCCAGCAGTGCGGTTTCTGGGGCCAACGTCCTGACTTTC.

The chain uses TRBV19 and TRBJ2-7; a possible D gene is TRBD2 (6 bases). Trimming shortened V by 0 bases and J by 2 bases, and 14 bases separated the two germline ends. The CDR3 runs 16 residues. From germline, CDR1 is LNHDA and CDR2 SQIVND (reference sequence). This CDR3 is CASSIDPGSGTYEQYF. CDR3 in DNA: TGTGCCAGTAGTATAGATCCCGGGAGCGGTACCTACGAGCAGTACTTC.

The rearrangement uses TRBV25-1 and TRBJ2-2, with 8 bases matching TRBD2. The trim removed 1 base at V and 7 bases at J, leaving 11 bases unmatched. The CDR3 is made up of 17 amino acids. CDR1 MGHDK and CDR2 SYGVNS come from the germline V gene. CDR3 bases: TGTGCCAGCAGTGAATCTCGGGGTAGCGGGACTGGCGGGGAGCTGTTTTTT. As protein: CASSESRGSGTGGELFF.

The chain is built from TRBV5-1 and TRBJ2-7; TRBD1 is a possible D gene (5 bases). This CDR3 has 14 residues. Looked up from germline, CDR1 is SGHRS and CDR2 is YFSETQ. Trimming cost V 4 bases and J 6 bases, with 17 bases left between them. The chain's CDR3 is CASSVGSGFSEQYF. In DNA form, the CDR3 reads TGCGCCAGCAGCGTGGGTTCAGGGTTCTCCGAGCAGTACTTC.

A single count supports this clone. The chain recombines TRBV30 with TRBJ2-3; D may correspond to TRBD1 or TRBD2 (5 bases each). Germline V gives CDR1 GTSNPN, CDR2 SVGIG (reference sequence). Trimming took 2 bases from V and 12 from J, leaving 18 bases between them. This CDR3 is 13 amino acids long. The CDR3 here is CAWSKDRDLIQYF. Written as DNA, the CDR3 is TGTGCCTGGAGTAAAGATCGGGACCTTATACAGTATTTT. The full variable domain, its missing parts supplied by reference TRBV30 and TRBJ2-3, is SQTIHQWPATLVQPVGSPLSLECTVEGTSNPNLYWYRQAAGRGLQLLFYSVGIGQISSEVPQNLSASRPQDRQFILSSKKLLLSDSGFYLCAWSKDRDLIQYFGPGTRLTVL.

This clone rates as medium-sized. The chain has TRBV21-1 and TRBJ2-1; the D call in the table, TRBD2, was not verified against the DNA. TRBV21-1 is noted as a pseudogene. This CDR3 contains 17 residues. CDR3 sequence: CASSKEGSGRSSNEQFF. The CDR3 region has the DNA TGTGCCAGCAGCAAAGAGGGTAGCGGGAGATCGAGCAATGAGCAGTTCTTC.

The DNA for the CDR3 is TGCGCCAGCAGCTTGGGCGGACAGGGAACCAAAAACATTCAGTACTTC. Encoded protein: CASSLGGQGTKNIQYF. The chain uses TRBV5-1 and TRBJ2-4; 8 bases are shared with TRBD1. Germline CDR1 and CDR2: SGHRS and YFSETQ. The CDR3 has 16 residues. V lost 0 bases, J lost 2 bases, and 4 bases stayed unmatched.

The chain combines TRBV10-3 with TRBJ1-1, with 10 bases aligning to TRBD1. Looked up from germline, CDR1 is ENHRY and CDR2 is SYGVKD. The CDR3 spans 13 residues. After removal of 10 bases from V and 3 bases from J, the junction contained 5 bases not matched to a gene. The CDR3 sequence is CATSGTGDTEAFF. The CDR3 bases are TGTGCCACCTCCGGGACAGGGGACACTGAAGCTTTCTTT.

This sequence joins TRBV25-1 and TRBJ2-1, with 7 bases matching TRBD1. This CDR3 is built from 15 residues. The ends lost 5 bases at V and 5 bases at J; junction bases unmatched: 9. The V gene's germline CDR1 is MGHDK and CDR2 SYGVNS. The CDR3 sequence is CASSNPGTAHNEQFF. The CDR3 region has the DNA TGTGCCAGCAGTAACCCGGGGACAGCCCACAATGAGCAGTTCTTC.

The chain employs TRBV1 and TRBJ2-3; TRBD2 was called by the table and not checked on the DNA. TRBV1 is termed a pseudogene. The CDR3 is made up of 16 amino acids. CDR3 protein: CTSSLGLARNRDTQYF. CDR3 bases: TGCACCAGCAGCCTAGGACTAGCGCGAAACAGAGATACGCAGTATTTT.

As DNA, the CDR3 is TGTGCCAGTACCAACAGGGAAACCTACTACAATGAGCAGTTCTTC. Amino acid sequence: CASTNRETYYNEQFF. The V and J genes are TRBV19 and TRBJ2-1; D is possibly TRBD1 (6 bases). Germline V gene lookup returns CDR1 LNHDA and CDR2 SQIVND (reference sequence). With 7 bases removed from V and 3 bases from J, the gap between germline ends came to 16 bases. The CDR3 has 15 residues.

V and J are TRBV7-6 and TRBJ2-3; TRBD2 aligns across 11 bases. Germline-derived CDR1 and CDR2 are SGHVS and FNYEAQ. This CDR3 comprises 16 residues. Trimming removed 1 base from V and 4 bases from J; junction bases left unmatched: 4. The CDR3 sequence is CASSLEVAGGADTQYF. The CDR3, as DNA: TGTGCCAGCAGCTTAGAAGTAGCGGGAGGGGCAGATACGCAGTATTTT. The full variable domain, with the rest looked up from reference TRBV7-6 and TRBJ2-3, is GAGVSQSPRYKVTKRGQDVALRCDPISGHVSLYWYRQALGQGPEFLTYFNYEAQQDKSGLPNDRFSAERPEGSISTLTIQRTEQRDSAMYRCASSLEVAGGADTQYFGPGTRLTVL.

This clone was counted between two and nine times. The chain couples TRBV10-3 to TRBJ2-4; D might be TRBD1 (5 bases). CDR1 is ENHRY, CDR2 SYGVKD, per germline. V was trimmed by 3 bases and J by 7 bases, leaving 22 bases between them. This CDR3 region has 17 residues. This CDR3 is CAISEVGPNEVSNIQYF. CDR3 bases: TGTGCCATCAGTGAAGTGGGGCCTAACGAGGTCTCCAACATTCAGTACTTC.

V gene TRBV19 combines with J gene TRBJ2-1, with a tentative D call TRBD1 (6 bases). CDR3 length: 14 amino acids. Germline values: CDR1 LNHDA, CDR2 SQIVND (reference sequence). The V and J ends lost 3 bases and 2 bases respectively, with 8 bases between them. In DNA, the CDR3 is TGTGCCAGTAGTATGGGGGCTGCCTACAATGAGCAGTTCTTC. Translated, it gives CASSMGAAYNEQFF.

V usage is TRBV2 and J usage is TRBJ1-2; D is ambiguous. V was clipped by 4 bases and J by 2 bases, with 14 bases between them. The CDR3 totals 15 residues. CDR1 and CDR2 from the germline V gene are SNHLY and FYNNEI. CDR3 sequence reads: CASSADSTVNYGYTF. Written as DNA, the CDR3 is TGTGCCAGCAGTGCAGACTCGACCGTGAACTATGGCTACACCTTC.

By sample share, this clone is medium-sized. The V and J genes are TRBV2 and TRBJ2-7; 7 bases map to TRBD1. CDR1 is SNHLY, CDR2 FYNNEI, per germline. The length of the CDR3 is 14 residues. J lost 0 bases, V lost 7 bases, and 6 bases had no gene match. This CDR3 reads CASTDRASSYEQYF. The CDR3 DNA is TGTGCCAGCACAGACAGGGCGAGCTCCTACGAGCAGTACTTC.

The chain recombines TRBV7-9 with TRBJ1-2, with TRBD1 as a possible D gene (5 bases). From germline, CDR1 is SEHNR and CDR2 FQNEAQ (reference sequence). CDR3 length: 16 amino acids. V shed 3 bases and J shed 6 bases, with 20 bases lying between them. CDR3 bases: TGTGCCAGCAGCTTCCTAACCTCAGACAGCGGGCATGGCTACACCTTC. This sequence encodes CASSFLTSDSGHGYTF.

As concerns this clone: The same CDR3 arises from other DNA sequences in this sample as well. This chain uses TRBV5-6 with TRBJ2-7; TRBD2 might be the D (5 bases). Trimming removed 2 bases from V and 7 bases from J, with 7 bases in between. The CDR3 extends over 11 amino acids. CDR1 is SGHDT and CDR2 is YYEEEE in the germline V gene. CDR3 sequence reads: CASSLGGEQYF. The DNA of the CDR3 is TGTGCCAGCAGCTTAGGCGGGGAGCAGTACTTC.

This clone appeared a single time. The V call is TRBV30, the J call TRBJ2-3, with D possibly being TRBD1 (5 bases). This CDR3 is 16 amino acids long. Trimming took off 3 bases at V and 6 bases at J, with 22 bases between the two ends. Germline assignment: CDR1 GTSNPN and CDR2 SVGIG (reference sequence). CDR3 bases: TGTGCCTGGAGCATTGGATTGGGGCGGCGTTCGGATACGCAGTATTTT. The encoded protein is CAWSIGLGRRSDTQYF. The variable domain in full, with the rest retrieved from reference TRBV30 and TRBJ2-3, is SQTIHQWPATLVQPVGSPLSLECTVEGTSNPNLYWYRQAAGRGLQLLFYSVGIGQISSEVPQNLSASRPQDRQFILSSKKLLLSDSGFYLCAWSIGLGRRSDTQYFGPGTRLTVL.

This clone was seen only a few times. This chain uses TRBV20-1 with TRBJ1-1; a possible D gene is TRBD1 (6 bases). The CDR3 is made up of 11 amino acids. CDR1 is DFQATT and CDR2 is SNEGSKA in the germline V gene (reference sequence). V was cut by 7 bases and J by 2 bases, with 8 bases left in between. CDR3 region: CSGTVNTEAFF. CDR3 nucleotides: TGCAGTGGGACAGTAAACACTGAAGCTTTCTTT.

The chain employs TRBV7-8 and TRBJ2-3; D is uncertain. V gave up 2 bases and J gave up 6 bases, with 6 bases separating them. The germline V gene encodes CDR1 SGHVS and CDR2 FQNEAQ. This CDR3 is 12 amino acids long. The CDR3 region has the DNA TGTGCCAGCAGCTTAAAAAGGGATACGCAGTATTTT. It encodes CASSLKRDTQYF.

V is TRBV15 and J is TRBJ2-3; D unclear. The CDR3 has 12 amino acids. Per germline, CDR1 LNHNV and CDR2 YYDKDF (reference sequence). The germline V and J ends were trimmed by 0 bases and 6 bases, with 4 bases remaining between them. CDR3 in amino acids: CATSRDIDTQYF. The CDR3 coding sequence is TGTGCCACCAGCAGAGATATTGATACGCAGTATTTT.

This rearrangement joins TRBV5-6 to TRBJ2-2, with 8 bases lining up with TRBD1. V shed 4 bases, J shed 1 base, and the junction held 3 bases outside the gene matches. The CDR3 covers 15 residues. The germline gives CDR1 SGHDT, CDR2 YYEEEE. As DNA, the CDR3 is TGTGCCAGCAGCCGCGGGACAGGGAACACCGGGGAGCTGTTTTTT. Translation: CASSRGTGNTGELFF.

The chain combines TRBV5-8 with TRBJ2-2; D is perhaps TRBD1 or TRBD2 (5 bases each). The CDR3 is made up of 15 amino acids. Germline loops: CDR1 SGHTS, CDR2 YDEGEE. V was cut by 4 bases and J by 0 bases, with 10 bases left in between. The CDR3 loop reads CASSPGTANTGELFF. The CDR3 nucleotides read TGTGCCAGCAGCCCGGGGACCGCGAACACCGGGGAGCTGTTTTTT. Combining the CDR3 with reference TRBV5-8 and TRBJ2-2 gives the whole variable domain EAGVTQSPTHLIKTRGQQATLRCSPISGHTSVYWYQQALGLGLQFLLWYDEGEERNRGNFPPRFSGRQFPNYSSELNVNALELEDSALYLCASSPGTANTGELFFGEGSRLTVL.

CDR3 sequence (DNA): TGTGCCAGCAAACAGAGCGGGACAGGGGCCCCCTACGAGCAGTACTTC. Amino acid sequence: CASKQSGTGAPYEQYF. This chain joins TRBV2 and TRBJ2-7; TRBD1 aligns across 10 bases. CDR1 SNHLY and CDR2 FYNNEI come from the germline V gene. After removal of 7 bases from V and 2 bases from J, the junction contained 11 bases not matched to a gene. The CDR3 totals 16 residues.

The genes are TRBV2 and TRBJ2-5, with D perhaps TRBD2 (6 bases). Germline lookup yields CDR1 SNHLY and CDR2 FYNNEI. The V end lost 5 bases, the J end lost 5 bases, and 9 bases lay between the germline ends. The CDR3 extends over 12 amino acids. Here the CDR3 reads CASSLRGETQYF. The DNA for the CDR3 is TGTGCCAGCAGTCTCCGGGGGGAGACCCAGTACTTC. Variable domain in full (rest from reference TRBV2 and TRBJ2-5): EPEVTQTPSHQVTQMGQEVILRCVPISNHLYFYWYRQILGQKVEFLVSFYNNEISEKSEIFDDQFSVERPDGSNFTLKIRSTKLEDSAMYFCASSLRGETQYFGPGTRLLVL.

The rearrangement uses TRBV5-4 and TRBJ1-1; D uncertain. Per the germline V gene, CDR1 is SGHNT and CDR2 is YYREEE (reference sequence). The CDR3 contains 14 residues. V lost 1 base, J lost 4 bases, and 11 bases lay in between. CDR3 nucleotide sequence: TGTGCCAGCAGCTTGTTTCGGGGAGGCACTGAAGCTTTCTTT. Its translation: CASSLFRGGTEAFF.

This sequence joins TRBV5-1 and TRBJ2-5, with D tentatively TRBD2 (6 bases). The CDR3 is 14 amino acids. Germline V CDR1 and CDR2: SGHRS, YFSETQ. Trimming removed 0 bases from V and 1 base from J, with 7 bases in between. The DNA for the CDR3 is TGCGCCAGCAGCTTGGGGGACTCCCAAGAGACCCAGTACTTC. It specifies CASSLGDSQETQYF.